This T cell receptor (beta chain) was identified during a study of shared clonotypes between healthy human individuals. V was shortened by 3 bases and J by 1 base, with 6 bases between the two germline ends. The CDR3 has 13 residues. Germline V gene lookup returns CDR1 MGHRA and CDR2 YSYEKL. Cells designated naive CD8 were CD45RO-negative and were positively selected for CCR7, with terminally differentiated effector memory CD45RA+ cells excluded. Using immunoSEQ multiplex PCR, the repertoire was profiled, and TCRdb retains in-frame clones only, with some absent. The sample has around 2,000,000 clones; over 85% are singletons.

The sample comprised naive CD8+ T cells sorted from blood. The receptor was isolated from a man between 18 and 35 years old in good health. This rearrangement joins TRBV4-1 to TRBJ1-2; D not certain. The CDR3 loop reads CASSQTRNYGYTF. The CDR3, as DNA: TGCGCCAGCAGCCAGACACGTAACTATGGCTACACCTTC.